This T cell receptor (beta chain) was found in a study of shared clonotypes between healthy human individuals. Assay used: immunoSEQ multiplex PCR; TCRdb lists only in-frame clones, some missing. The repertoire holds 550,000 to 700,000 clones, with about 80% as singletons. The sequencing input was memory CD4+ T cells sorted from blood. Subset given: CD45RA-negative fraction. The source of this sequence is a woman in her thirties in good health.

As DNA, the CDR3 is TGTGCCACCAGCAGAGATCTAGGCCCCTCTGGAAACACCATATATTTT. This translates into CATSRDLGPSGNTIYF. V gene TRBV15 combines with J gene TRBJ1-3; D is undetermined. Germline lookup yields CDR1 LNHNV and CDR2 YYDKDF (reference sequence). CDR3 length: 16 residues. The V gene lost 0 bases and the J gene lost 0 bases, with 9 bases spanning the gap.